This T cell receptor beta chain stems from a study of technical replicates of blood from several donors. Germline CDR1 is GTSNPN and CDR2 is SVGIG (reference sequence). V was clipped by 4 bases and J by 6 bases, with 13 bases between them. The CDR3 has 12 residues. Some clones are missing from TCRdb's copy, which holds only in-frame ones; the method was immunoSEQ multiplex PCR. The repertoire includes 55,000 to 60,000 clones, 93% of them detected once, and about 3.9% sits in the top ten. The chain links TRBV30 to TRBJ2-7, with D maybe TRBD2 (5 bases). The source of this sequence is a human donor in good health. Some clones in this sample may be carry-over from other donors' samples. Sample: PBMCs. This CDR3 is CAWTFRRGEQYF. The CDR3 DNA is TGTGCCTGGACTTTCCGACGGGGCGAGCAGTACTTC.